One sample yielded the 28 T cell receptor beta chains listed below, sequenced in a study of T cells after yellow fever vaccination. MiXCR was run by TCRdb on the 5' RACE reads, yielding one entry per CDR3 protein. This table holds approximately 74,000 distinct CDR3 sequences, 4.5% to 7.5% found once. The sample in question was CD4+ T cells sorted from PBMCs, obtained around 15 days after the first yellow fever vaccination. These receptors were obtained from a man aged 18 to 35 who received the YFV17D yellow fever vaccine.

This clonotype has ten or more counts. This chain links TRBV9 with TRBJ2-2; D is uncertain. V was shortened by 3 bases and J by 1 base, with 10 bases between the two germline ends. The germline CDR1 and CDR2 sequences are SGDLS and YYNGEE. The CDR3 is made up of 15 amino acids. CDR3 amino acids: CASSGVAVNTGELFF. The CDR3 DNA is TGTGCCAGCAGCGGGGTGGCTGTGAACACCGGGGAGCTGTTTTTT.

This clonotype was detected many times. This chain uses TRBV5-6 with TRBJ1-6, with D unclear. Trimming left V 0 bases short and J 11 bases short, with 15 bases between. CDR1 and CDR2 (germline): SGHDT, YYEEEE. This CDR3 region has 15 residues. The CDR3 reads CASSLARGLAAPLHF. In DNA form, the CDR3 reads TGTGCCAGCAGCTTGGCCCGAGGACTTGCAGCACCCCTCCACTTT. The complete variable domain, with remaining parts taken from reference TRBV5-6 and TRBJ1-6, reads DAGVTQSPTHLIKTRGQQVTLRCSPKSGHDTVSWYQQALGQGPQFIFQYYEEEERQRGNFPDRFSGHQFPNYSSELNVNALLLGDSALYLCASSLARGLAAPLHFGNGTRLTVT.

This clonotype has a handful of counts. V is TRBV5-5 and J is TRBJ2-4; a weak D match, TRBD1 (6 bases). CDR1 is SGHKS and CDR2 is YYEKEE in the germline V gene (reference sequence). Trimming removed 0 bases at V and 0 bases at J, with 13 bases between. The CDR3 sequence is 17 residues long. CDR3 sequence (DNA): TGTGCCAGCAGCTTGGGTTGGACAGCACTAGCCAAAAACATTCAGTACTTC. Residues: CASSLGWTALAKNIQYF.

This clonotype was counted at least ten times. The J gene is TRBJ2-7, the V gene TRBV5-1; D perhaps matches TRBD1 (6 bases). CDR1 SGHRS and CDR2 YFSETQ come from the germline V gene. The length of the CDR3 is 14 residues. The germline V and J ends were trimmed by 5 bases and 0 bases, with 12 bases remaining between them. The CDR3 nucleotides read TGCGCCAGCAGTCCGACAGGTAGCTCCTACGAGCAGTACTTC. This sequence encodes CASSPTGSSYEQYF.

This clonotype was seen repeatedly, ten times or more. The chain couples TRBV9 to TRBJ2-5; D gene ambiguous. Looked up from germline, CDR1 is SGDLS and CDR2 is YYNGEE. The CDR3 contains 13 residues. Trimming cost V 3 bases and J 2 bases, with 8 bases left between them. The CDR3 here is CASSAGFQETQYF. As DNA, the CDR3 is TGTGCCAGCAGCGCAGGCTTTCAAGAGACCCAGTACTTC.

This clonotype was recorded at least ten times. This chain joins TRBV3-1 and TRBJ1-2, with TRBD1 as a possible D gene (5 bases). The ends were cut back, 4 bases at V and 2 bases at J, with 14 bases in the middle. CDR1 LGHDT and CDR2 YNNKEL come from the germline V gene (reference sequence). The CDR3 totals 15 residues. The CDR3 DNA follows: TGTGCCAGCAGCCCCCGTGGAGGGGCCAACTATGGCTACACCTTC. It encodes CASSPRGGANYGYTF.

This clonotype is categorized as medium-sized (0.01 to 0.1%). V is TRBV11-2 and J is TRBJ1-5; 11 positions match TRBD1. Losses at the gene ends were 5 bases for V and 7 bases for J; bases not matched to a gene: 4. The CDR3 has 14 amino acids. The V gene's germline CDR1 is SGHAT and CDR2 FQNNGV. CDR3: CASSVGTGGQPQHF. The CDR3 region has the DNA TGTGCCAGCAGCGTAGGGACAGGGGGACAGCCCCAGCATTTT.

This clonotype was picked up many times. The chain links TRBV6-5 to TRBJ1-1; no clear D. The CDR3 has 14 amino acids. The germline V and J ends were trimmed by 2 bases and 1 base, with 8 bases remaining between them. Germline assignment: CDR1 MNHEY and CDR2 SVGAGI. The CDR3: CASSYTAGNTEAFF. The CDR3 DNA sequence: TGTGCCAGCAGTTACACGGCAGGGAACACTGAAGCTTTCTTT.

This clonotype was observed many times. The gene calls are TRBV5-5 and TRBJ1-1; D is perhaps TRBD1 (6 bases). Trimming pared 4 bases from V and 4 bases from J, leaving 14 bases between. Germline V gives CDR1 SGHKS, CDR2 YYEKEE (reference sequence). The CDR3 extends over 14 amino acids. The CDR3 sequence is CASSIQGISTEAFF. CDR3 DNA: TGTGCCAGCAGCATACAGGGAATTAGCACTGAAGCTTTCTTT.

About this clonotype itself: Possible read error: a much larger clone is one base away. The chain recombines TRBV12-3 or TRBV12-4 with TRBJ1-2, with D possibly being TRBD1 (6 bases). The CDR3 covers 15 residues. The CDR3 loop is CVSSFPSRGGYGYTF. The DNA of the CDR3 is TGTGTCAGCAGTTTTCCCAGCAGGGGAGGCTATGGCTACACCTTC.

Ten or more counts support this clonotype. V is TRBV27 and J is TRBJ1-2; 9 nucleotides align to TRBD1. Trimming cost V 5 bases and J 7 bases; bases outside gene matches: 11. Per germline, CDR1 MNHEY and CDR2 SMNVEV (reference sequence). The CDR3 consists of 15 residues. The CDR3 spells CASSKEQGALGGYTF. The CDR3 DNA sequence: TGTGCCAGCAGTAAAGAACAGGGGGCTCTCGGTGGCTACACCTTC.

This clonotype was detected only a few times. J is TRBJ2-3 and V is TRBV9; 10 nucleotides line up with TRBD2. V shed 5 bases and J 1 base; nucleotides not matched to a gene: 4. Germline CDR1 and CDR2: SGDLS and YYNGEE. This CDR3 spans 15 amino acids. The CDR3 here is CASSTSGVGTDTQYF. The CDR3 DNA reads TGTGCCAGCAGTACTAGCGGGGTGGGCACAGATACGCAGTATTTT.

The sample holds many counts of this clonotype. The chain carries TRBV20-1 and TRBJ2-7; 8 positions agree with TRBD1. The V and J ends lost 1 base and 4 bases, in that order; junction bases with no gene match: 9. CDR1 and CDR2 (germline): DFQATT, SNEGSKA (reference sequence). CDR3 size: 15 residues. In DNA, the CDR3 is TGCAGTGCTAGAGCTACCGGGACAGGTTTATACGAGCAGTACTTC. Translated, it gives CSARATGTGLYEQYF.

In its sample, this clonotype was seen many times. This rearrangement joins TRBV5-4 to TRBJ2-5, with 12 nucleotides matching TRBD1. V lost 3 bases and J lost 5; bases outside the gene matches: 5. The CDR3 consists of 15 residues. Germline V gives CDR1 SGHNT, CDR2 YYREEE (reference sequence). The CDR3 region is CASSSGQGARETQYF. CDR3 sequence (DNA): TGTGCCAGCAGCTCGGGACAGGGGGCTCGCGAGACCCAGTACTTC.

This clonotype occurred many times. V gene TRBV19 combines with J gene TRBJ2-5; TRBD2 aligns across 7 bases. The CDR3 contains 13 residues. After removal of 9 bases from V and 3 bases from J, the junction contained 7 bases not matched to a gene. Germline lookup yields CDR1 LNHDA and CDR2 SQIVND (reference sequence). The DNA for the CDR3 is TGTGCCAGCGCAAGGCTAGCGGAAGAGACCCAGTACTTC. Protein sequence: CASARLAEETQYF.

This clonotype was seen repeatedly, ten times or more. CDR3 region: CASSPGEDIQYF. CDR3 coding DNA: TGTGCCAGCTCACCTGGGGAGGACATTCAGTACTTC. The rearrangement uses TRBV18 and TRBJ2-4; a weak D match, TRBD2 (6 bases). The CDR3 extends over 12 amino acids. V lost 3 bases, J lost 8 bases, and 8 bases lay in between. Germline V gene sequence: CDR1 KGHSH, CDR2 LQKENI.

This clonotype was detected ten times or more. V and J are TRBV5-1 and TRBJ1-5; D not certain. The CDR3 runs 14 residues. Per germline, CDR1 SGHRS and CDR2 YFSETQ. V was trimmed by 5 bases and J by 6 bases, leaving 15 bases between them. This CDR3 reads CASSPEGGSQPQHF. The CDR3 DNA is TGCGCCAGCAGTCCGGAGGGAGGAAGTCAGCCCCAGCATTTT.

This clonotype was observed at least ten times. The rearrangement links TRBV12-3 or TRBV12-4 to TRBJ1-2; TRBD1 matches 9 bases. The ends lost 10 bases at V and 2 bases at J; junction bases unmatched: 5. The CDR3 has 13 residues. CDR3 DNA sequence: TGTGCCATCGGGACAGGGCGAAACTATGGCTACACCTTC. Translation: CAIGTGRNYGYTF.

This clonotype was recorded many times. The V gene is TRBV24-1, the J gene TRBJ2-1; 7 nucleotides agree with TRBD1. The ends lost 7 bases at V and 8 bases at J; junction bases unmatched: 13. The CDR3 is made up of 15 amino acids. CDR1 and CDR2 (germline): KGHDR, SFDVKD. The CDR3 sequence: CATRDRQGTFHEQFF. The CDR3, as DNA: TGTGCCACCAGGGACAGACAGGGTACTTTCCATGAGCAGTTCTTC.

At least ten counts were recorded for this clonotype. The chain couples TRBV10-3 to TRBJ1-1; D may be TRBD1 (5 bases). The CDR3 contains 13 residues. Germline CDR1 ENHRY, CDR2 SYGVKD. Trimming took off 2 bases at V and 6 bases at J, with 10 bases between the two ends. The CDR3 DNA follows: TGTGCCATCAGTGAGATGGGGGAAGCTGAAGCTTTCTTT. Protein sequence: CAISEMGEAEAFF.

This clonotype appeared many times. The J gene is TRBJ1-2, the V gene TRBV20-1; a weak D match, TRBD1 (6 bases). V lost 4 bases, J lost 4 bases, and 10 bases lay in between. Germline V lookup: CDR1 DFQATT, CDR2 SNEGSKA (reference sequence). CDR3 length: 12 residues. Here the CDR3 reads CSATRGAYGYTF. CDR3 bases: TGCAGTGCTACCAGGGGCGCCTATGGCTACACCTTC.

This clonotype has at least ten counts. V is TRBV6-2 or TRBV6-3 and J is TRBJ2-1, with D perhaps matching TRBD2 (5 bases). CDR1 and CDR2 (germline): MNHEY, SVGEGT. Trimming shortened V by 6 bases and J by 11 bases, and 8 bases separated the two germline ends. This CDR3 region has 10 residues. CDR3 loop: CASRGAQQFF. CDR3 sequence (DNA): TGTGCCAGCAGGGGAGCCCAGCAGTTCTTC.

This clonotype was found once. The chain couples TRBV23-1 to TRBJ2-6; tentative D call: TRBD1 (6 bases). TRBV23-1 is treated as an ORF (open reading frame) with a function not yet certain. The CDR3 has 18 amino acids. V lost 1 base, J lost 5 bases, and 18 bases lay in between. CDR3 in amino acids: CASSQLRDKVSRANVLTF. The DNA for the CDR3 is TGCGCCAGCAGTCAATTGAGGGACAAAGTATCCCGGGCCAACGTCCTGACTTTC.

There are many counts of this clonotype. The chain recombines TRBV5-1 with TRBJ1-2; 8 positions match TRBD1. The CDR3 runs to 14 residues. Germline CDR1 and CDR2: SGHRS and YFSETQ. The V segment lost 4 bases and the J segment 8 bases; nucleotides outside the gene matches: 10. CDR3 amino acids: CASSPIGTGRGYTF. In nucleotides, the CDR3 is TGCGCCAGCAGCCCCATAGGGACAGGAAGAGGCTACACCTTC.

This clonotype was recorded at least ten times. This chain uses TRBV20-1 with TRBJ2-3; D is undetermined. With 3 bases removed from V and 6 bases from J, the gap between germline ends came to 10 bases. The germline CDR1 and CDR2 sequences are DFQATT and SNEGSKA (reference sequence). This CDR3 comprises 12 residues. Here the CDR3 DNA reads TGCAGTGCTAGTACCCCTTGGGATACGCAGTATTTT. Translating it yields CSASTPWDTQYF.

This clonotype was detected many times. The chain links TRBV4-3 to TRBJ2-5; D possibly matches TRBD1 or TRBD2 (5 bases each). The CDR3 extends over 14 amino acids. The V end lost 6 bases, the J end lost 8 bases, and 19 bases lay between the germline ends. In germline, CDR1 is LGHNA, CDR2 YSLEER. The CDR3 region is CASSHPPAGDTQYF. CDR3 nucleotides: TGCGCCAGCAGTCACCCCCCGGCCGGGGACACCCAGTACTTC.

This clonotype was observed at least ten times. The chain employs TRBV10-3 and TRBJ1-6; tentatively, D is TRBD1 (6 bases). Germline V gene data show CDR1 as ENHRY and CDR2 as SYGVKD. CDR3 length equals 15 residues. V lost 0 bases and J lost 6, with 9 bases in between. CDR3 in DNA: TGTGCCATCAGTGAGTCGAGACAGGCTAATTCACCCCTCCACTTT. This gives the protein CAISESRQANSPLHF.

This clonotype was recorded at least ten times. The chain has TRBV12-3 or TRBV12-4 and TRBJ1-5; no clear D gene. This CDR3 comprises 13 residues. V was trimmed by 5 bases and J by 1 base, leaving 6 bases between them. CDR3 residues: CASSVWSNQPQHF. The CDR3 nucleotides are TGTGCCAGCAGTGTCTGGAGCAATCAGCCCCAGCATTTT.